At least ten counts were recorded for the clone carrying this TCR beta chain. Amplification of TCR beta CDR3 regions used RNA as the template. The TCR CDR3 was amplified in a first-round RT-PCR using the HTBI primer set. TCRdb reprocessed the multiplex PCR reads with MiXCR, giving one entry per CDR3 protein. This table has fewer than 900,000 distinct CDR3 sequences, approximately 16% appearing once. The CDR3 consists of 14 residues. Trimming removed 2 bases at V and 5 bases at J, with 13 bases between. This entry comes from a study of T cells in Graves' hyperthyroidism and ophthalmopathy. The source of this sequence is a man aged 18 to 30 with Graves' hyperthyroidism. The genes are TRBV12-3 or TRBV12-4 and TRBJ2-7, with a weak D call TRBD1 (6 bases). Sample: blood. The CDR3 sequence is CASSLSQGQNEQYF. The DNA for the CDR3 is TGTGCCAGCAGTTTAAGCCAGGGGCAGAACGAGCAGTACTTC.